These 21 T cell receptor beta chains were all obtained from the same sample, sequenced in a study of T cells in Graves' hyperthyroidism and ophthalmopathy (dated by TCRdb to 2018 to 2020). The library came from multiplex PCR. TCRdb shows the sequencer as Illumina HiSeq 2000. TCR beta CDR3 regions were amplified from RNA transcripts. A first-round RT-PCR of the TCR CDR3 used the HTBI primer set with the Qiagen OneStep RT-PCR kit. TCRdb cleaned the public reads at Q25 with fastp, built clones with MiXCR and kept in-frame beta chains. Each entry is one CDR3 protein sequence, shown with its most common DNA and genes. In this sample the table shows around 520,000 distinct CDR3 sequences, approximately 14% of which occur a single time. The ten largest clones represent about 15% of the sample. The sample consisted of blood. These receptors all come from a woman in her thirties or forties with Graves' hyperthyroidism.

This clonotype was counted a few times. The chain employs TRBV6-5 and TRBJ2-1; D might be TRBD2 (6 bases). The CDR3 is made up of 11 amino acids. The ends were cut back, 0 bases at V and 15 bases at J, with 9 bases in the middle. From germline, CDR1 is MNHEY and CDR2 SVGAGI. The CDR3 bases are TGTGCCAGCAGTTACTCCGGGACTCGGTTCTTC. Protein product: CASSYSGTRFF.

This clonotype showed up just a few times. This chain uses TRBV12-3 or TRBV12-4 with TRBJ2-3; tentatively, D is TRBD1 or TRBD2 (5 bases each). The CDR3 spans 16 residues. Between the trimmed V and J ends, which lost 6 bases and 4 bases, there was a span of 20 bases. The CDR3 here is CASRVARAGRADTQYF. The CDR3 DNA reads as TGTGCCAGCAGAGTAGCAAGGGCAGGGCGGGCAGATACGCAGTATTTT.

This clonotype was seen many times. The CDR3 is CATSSETGQFYNEQFF. The CDR3 nucleotides are TGTGCCACCAGCAGCGAGACAGGACAATTTTACAATGAGCAGTTCTTC. The gene calls are TRBV15 and TRBJ2-1, with D perhaps TRBD1 (6 bases). There are 16 residues in the CDR3. Trimming cost V 3 bases and J 4 bases, with 16 bases left between them. The germline gives CDR1 LNHNV, CDR2 YYDKDF (reference sequence).

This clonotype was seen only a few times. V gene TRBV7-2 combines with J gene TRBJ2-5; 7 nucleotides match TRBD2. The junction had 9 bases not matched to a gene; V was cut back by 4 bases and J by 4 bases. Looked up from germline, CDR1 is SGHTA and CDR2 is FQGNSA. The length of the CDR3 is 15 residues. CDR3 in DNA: TGTGCCAGCAGCTCGGCGGGAGTTGGGTTAGAGACCCAGTACTTC. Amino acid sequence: CASSSAGVGLETQYF.

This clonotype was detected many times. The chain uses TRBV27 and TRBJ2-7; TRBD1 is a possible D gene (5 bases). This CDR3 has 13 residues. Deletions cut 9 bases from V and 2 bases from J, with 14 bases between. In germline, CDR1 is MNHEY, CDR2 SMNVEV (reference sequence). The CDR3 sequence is CASLFQGTYEQYF. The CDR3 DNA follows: TGTGCCAGTCTTTTTCAGGGAACCTACGAGCAGTACTTC.

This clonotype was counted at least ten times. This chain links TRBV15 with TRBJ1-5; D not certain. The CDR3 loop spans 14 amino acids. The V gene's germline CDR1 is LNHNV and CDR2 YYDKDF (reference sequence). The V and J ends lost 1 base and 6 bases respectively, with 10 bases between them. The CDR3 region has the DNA TGTGCCACCAGCAGAGGAGGTTTGGGTCAGCCCCAGCATTTT. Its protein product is CATSRGGLGQPQHF.

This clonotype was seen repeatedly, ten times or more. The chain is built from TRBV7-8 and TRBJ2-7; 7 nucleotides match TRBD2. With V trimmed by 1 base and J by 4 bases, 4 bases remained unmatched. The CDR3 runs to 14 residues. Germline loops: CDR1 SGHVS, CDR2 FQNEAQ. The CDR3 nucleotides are TGTGCCAGCAGCTTAGGTGGACTAGTTTACGAGCAGTACTTC. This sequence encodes CASSLGGLVYEQYF.

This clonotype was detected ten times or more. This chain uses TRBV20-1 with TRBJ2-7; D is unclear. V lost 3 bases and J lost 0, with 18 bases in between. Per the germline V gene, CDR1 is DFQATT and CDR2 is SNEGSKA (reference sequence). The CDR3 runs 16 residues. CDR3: CSARGFGSFSSYEQYF. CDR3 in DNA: TGCAGTGCTAGGGGGTTCGGTAGCTTTAGCTCCTACGAGCAGTACTTC.

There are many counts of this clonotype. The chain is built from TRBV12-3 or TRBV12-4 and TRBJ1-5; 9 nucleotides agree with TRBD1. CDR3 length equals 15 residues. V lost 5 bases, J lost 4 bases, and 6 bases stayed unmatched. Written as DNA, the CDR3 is TGTGCCAGCAGTCAACAGGGGGCAAGAAATCAGCCCCAGCATTTT. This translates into CASSQQGARNQPQHF.

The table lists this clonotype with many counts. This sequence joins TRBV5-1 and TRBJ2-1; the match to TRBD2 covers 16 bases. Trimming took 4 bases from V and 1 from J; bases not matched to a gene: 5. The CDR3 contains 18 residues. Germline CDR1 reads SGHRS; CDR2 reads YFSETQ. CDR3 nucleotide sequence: TGCGCCAGCAGCCCCGGGACTAGCGGGGGGGTATCCTACAATGAGCAGTTCTTC. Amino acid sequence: CASSPGTSGGVSYNEQFF.

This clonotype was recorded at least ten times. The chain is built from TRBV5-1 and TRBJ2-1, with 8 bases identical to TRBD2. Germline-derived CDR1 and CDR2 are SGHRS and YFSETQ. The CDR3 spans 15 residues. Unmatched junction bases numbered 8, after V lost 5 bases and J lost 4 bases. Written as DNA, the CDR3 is TGCGCCAGCAGTTTCGGACTAGCTACATACAATGAGCAGTTCTTC. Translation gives CASSFGLATYNEQFF.

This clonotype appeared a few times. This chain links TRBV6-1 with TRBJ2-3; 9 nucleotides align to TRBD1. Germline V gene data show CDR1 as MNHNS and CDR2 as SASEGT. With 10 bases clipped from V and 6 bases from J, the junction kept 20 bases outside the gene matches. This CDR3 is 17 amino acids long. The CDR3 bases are TGTGCCACATGGGGGCTGGATCGACAGGGGGAAGGGGATACGCAGTATTTT. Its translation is CATWGLDRQGEGDTQYF.

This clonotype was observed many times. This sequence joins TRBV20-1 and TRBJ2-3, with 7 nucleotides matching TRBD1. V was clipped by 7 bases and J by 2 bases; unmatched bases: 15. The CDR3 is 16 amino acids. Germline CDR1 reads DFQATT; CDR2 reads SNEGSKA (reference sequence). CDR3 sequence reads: CSGLWADRAFTDTQYF. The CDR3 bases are TGCAGTGGGTTATGGGCAGACAGGGCCTTCACAGATACGCAGTATTTT.

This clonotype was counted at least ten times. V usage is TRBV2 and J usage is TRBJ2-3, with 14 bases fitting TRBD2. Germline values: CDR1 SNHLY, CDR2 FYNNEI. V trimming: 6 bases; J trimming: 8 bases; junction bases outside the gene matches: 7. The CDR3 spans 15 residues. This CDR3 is CASRPGLAGVGTQYF. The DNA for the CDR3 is TGTGCCAGCAGACCGGGACTAGCGGGAGTCGGTACGCAGTATTTT.

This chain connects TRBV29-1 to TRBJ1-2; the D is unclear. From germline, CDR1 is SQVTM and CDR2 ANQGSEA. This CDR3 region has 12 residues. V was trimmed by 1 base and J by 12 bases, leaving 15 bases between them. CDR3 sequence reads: CSVEAPGRVNTF. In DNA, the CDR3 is TGCAGCGTTGAAGCCCCCGGACGGGTCAACACCTTC.

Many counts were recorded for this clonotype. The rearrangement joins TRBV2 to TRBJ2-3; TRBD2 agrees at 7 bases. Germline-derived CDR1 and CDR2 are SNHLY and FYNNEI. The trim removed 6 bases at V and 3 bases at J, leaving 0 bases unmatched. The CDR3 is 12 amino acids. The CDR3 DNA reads TGTGCCAGCAGGCGGGAGACAGATACGCAGTATTTT. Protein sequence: CASRRETDTQYF.

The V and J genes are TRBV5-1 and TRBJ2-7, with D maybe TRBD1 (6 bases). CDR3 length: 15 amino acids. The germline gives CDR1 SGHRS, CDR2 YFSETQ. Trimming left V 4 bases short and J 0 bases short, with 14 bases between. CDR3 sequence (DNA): TGCGCCAGCAGCCCGACTGGACAGAGCTCCTACGAGCAGTACTTC. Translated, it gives CASSPTGQSSYEQYF.

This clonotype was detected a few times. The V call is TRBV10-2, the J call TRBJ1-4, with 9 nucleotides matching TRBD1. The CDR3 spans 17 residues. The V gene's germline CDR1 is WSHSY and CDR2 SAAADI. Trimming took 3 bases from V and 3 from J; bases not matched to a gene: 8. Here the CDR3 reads CASSEDWDRVPNEKLFF. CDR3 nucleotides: TGCGCCAGCAGTGAAGACTGGGACAGGGTACCTAATGAAAAACTGTTTTTT.

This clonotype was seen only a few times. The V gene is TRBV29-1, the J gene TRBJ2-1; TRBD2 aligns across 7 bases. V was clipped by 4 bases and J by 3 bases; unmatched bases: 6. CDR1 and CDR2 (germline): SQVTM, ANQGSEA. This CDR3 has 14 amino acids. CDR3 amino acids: CSVAPSGSYNEQFF. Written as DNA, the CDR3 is TGCAGCGTTGCCCCTAGCGGCAGCTACAATGAGCAGTTCTTC.

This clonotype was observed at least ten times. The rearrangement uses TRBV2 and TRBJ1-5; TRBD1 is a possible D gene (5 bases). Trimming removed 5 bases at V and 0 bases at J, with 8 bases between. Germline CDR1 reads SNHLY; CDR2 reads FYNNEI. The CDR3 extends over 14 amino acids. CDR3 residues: CASSRGNSNQPQHF. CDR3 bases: TGTGCCAGCAGTCGGGGGAATAGCAATCAGCCCCAGCATTTT.

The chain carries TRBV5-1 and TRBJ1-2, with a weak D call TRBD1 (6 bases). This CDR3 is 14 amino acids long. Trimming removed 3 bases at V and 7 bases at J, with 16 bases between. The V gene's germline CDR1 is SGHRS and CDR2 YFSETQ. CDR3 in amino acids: CASSWEPGQGGYTF. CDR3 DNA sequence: TGCGCCAGCAGCTGGGAACCGGGACAAGGTGGCTACACCTTC. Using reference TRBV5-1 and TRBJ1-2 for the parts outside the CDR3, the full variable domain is KAGVTQTPRYLIKTRGQQVTLSCSPISGHRSVSWYQQTPGQGLQFLFEYFSETQRNKGNFPGRFSGRQFSNSRSEMNVSTLELGDSALYLCASSWEPGQGGYTFGSGTRLTVV.